These 18 T cell receptor beta chains share one sample of origin, sequenced in a study of T-cell reconstitution after alpha-beta-depleted transplantation in children. Unique molecular identifiers were incorporated into the prepared TCRbeta library. TCRdb processed the PCR reads anew with MiXCR; each CDR3 protein has one entry. This table has 500,000 to 650,000 distinct CDR3 sequences, about an eighth appearing once. Sequenced here: PBMCs, mostly from graft donor cells, sampled 180 days after TCRalphabeta/CD19-depleted stem cell transplant. These receptors were collected from a female patient aged 2-9 years who had a stem cell transplant for aplastic anemia, so the T cells may come from the graft donor.

CDR3 coding DNA: TGTGCCACCAGCTTACGGACAGTCTCGTACGAGCAGTACTTC. It specifies CATSLRTVSYEQYF. This chain links TRBV15 with TRBJ2-7; perhaps TRBD1 as D (6 bases). The ends were cut back, 5 bases at V and 4 bases at J, with 15 bases in the middle. Germline lookup yields CDR1 LNHNV and CDR2 YYDKDF (reference sequence). There are 14 residues in the CDR3.

The chain combines TRBV6-5 with TRBJ2-5; D unclear. This CDR3 contains 12 residues. The germline V gene encodes CDR1 MNHEY and CDR2 SVGAGI. The V gene lost 8 bases and the J gene lost 9 bases, with 16 bases spanning the gap. CDR3 nucleotide sequence: TGTGCCAGCGGGCCACTCATGGGGTCCCAGTACTTC. Translated: CASGPLMGSQYF.

For the CDR3, the DNA is TGTGCCAGCAGCCTCGGACTAGCGGAACGGGAGACCCAGTACTTC. Its translation is CASSLGLAERETQYF. The chain couples TRBV7-2 to TRBJ2-5, with TRBD2 matching 10 bases. Germline CDR1 is SGHTA and CDR2 is FQGNSA. Losses at the gene ends were 5 bases for V and 5 bases for J; bases not matched to a gene: 8. The CDR3 has 15 residues.

This clonotype was counted only a few times. This chain uses TRBV7-2 with TRBJ2-7; 10 bases fit TRBD2. V was clipped by 3 bases and J by 1 base; unmatched bases: 6. Germline V gene sequence: CDR1 SGHTA, CDR2 FQGNSA. This CDR3 has 16 residues. CDR3 loop: CASSFLAGEPSYEQYF. The CDR3 DNA sequence: TGTGCCAGCAGCTTCCTAGCGGGAGAACCTTCCTACGAGCAGTACTTC.

The chain employs TRBV28 and TRBJ2-5; D perhaps matches TRBD1 (6 bases). The germline V gene encodes CDR1 MDHEN and CDR2 SYDVKM. Trimming shortened V by 10 bases and J by 2 bases, and 17 bases separated the two germline ends. This CDR3 region has 14 residues. As DNA, the CDR3 is TGTGCCACCGACCCAGGGGTATGGCAAGAGACCCAGTACTTC. Translation: CATDPGVWQETQYF.

The sample holds many counts of this clonotype. V usage is TRBV5-1 and J usage is TRBJ2-2, with TRBD2 as a possible D gene (5 bases). Trimming cost V 2 bases and J 4 bases, with 12 bases left between them. The CDR3 contains 15 residues. CDR1 is SGHRS and CDR2 is YFSETQ in the germline V gene. CDR3 bases: TGCGCCAGCAGCTTACTCGCGGGTGGCACCGGGGAGCTGTTTTTT. Translating gives CASSLLAGGTGELFF.

Only a few counts were recorded for this clonotype. The chain uses TRBV19 and TRBJ2-5; unclear D gene. The CDR3 is 15 residues long. Germline CDR1 reads LNHDA; CDR2 reads SQIVND (reference sequence). The V end lost 0 bases, the J end lost 2 bases, and 10 bases lay between the germline ends. The CDR3 DNA sequence: TGTGCCAGTAGTATAGACGCGCAGATTCAAGAGACCCAGTACTTC. Protein product: CASSIDAQIQETQYF.

This chain connects TRBV5-5 to TRBJ2-5, with TRBD2 matching over 12 bases. Trimming at V came to 5 bases and at J to 4 bases, leaving 6 bases not matched to a gene. CDR1 is SGHKS, CDR2 YYEKEE, per germline (reference sequence). The CDR3 extends over 15 amino acids. The CDR3 spells CASRTSGSVGETQYF. The CDR3 DNA sequence: TGTGCCAGCAGGACTAGCGGGAGCGTAGGAGAGACCCAGTACTTC. Full variable domain (outside the CDR3, taken from reference TRBV5-5 and TRBJ2-5): DAGVTQSPTHLIKTRGQQVTLRCSPISGHKSVSWYQQVLGQGPQFIFQYYEKEERGRGNFPDRFSARQFPNYSSELNVNALLLGDSALYLCASRTSGSVGETQYFGPGTRLLVL.

This chain joins TRBV4-3 and TRBJ2-3, with 7 bases identical to TRBD2. Per the germline V gene, CDR1 is LGHNA and CDR2 is YSLEER. The length of the CDR3 is 18 residues. Trimming removed 1 base from V and 0 bases from J; junction bases left unmatched: 10. Written as DNA, the CDR3 is TGCGCCAGCAGCCAAGCGCAAGCGGGACCTCCTAGCACAGATACGCAGTATTTT. Translating it yields CASSQAQAGPPSTDTQYF.

The chain carries TRBV5-1 and TRBJ2-7, with 7 bases aligning to TRBD1. From germline, CDR1 is SGHRS and CDR2 YFSETQ. J gave up 4 bases and V 4 bases, and 11 bases lay outside the gene matches. This CDR3 comprises 15 residues. DNA for the CDR3: TGCGCCAGCAGCCCCCGACAGGGCCCTCCTTACGAGCAGTACTTC. This gives the protein CASSPRQGPPYEQYF.

This clonotype was seen more than once but under ten times. The V and J genes are TRBV29-1 and TRBJ2-3; TRBD2 matches 7 bases. V gave up 6 bases and J gave up 0 bases; unmatched junction bases: 6. CDR1 SQVTM and CDR2 ANQGSEA come from the germline V gene. The CDR3 is 14 residues long. The CDR3 nucleotides read TGCAGCGTCGGGGGGTCTTCTAGCACAGATACGCAGTATTTT. Translated, it gives CSVGGSSSTDTQYF.

This clonotype was picked up many times. J is TRBJ1-5 and V is TRBV6-1; 11 nucleotides agree with TRBD1. Germline CDR1 reads MNHNS; CDR2 reads SASEGT. The CDR3 contains 15 residues. With V trimmed by 5 bases and J by 1 base, 1 base remained unmatched. Written as DNA, the CDR3 is TGTGCCAGCAGTCGGGACAGGGGGAGCAATCAGCCCCAGCATTTT. The encoded protein is CASSRDRGSNQPQHF.

This clonotype has a count of ten or more. The CDR3 DNA sequence: TGTGCCAGCAGAACTAGCGGGAGGGCCTCAGATACGCAGTATTTT. Its translation: CASRTSGRASDTQYF. V and J are TRBV25-1 and TRBJ2-3; 13 nucleotides line up with TRBD2. The CDR3 loop spans 15 amino acids. Germline assignment: CDR1 MGHDK and CDR2 SYGVNS. Trimming removed 6 bases from V and 4 bases from J; junction bases left unmatched: 4.

The chain links TRBV30 to TRBJ1-1; D is uncertain. Germline loops: CDR1 GTSNPN, CDR2 SVGIG (reference sequence). The CDR3 length is 12 residues. Trimming pared 2 bases from V and 1 base from J, leaving 5 bases between. CDR3 sequence: CAWSIANTEAFF. The CDR3 region has the DNA TGTGCCTGGAGTATCGCGAACACTGAAGCTTTCTTT.

The rearrangement joins TRBV19 to TRBJ2-1; 8 bases are shared with TRBD2. From germline, CDR1 is LNHDA and CDR2 SQIVND (reference sequence). The V segment lost 3 bases and the J segment 7 bases; nucleotides outside the gene matches: 14. The CDR3 sequence is 17 residues long. The DNA of the CDR3 is TGTGCCAGTAGTATTGCCCGGTCTAGCGGGCGCGGTAATGAGCAGTTCTTC. Protein sequence: CASSIARSSGRGNEQFF. Drawing the rest from reference TRBV19 and TRBJ2-1, the complete variable domain is DGGITQSPKYLFRKEGQNVTLSCEQNLNHDAMYWYRQDPGQGLRLIYYSQIVNDFQKGDIAEGYSVSREKKESFPLTVTSAQKNPTAFYLCASSIARSSGRGNEQFFGPGTRLTVL.

This clonotype was seen a few times. This sequence joins TRBV3-1 and TRBJ2-3, with D perhaps given as TRBD1 or TRBD2 (5 bases each). V dropped 6 bases and J dropped 2 bases, with 15 bases sitting between them. The CDR3 has 15 residues. Per the germline V gene, CDR1 is LGHDT and CDR2 is YNNKEL (reference sequence). CDR3 nucleotide sequence: TGTGCCAGCAGTCGAAATCCGGGGCACACAGATACGCAGTATTTT. Its protein is CASSRNPGHTDTQYF.

This sequence joins TRBV6-2 or TRBV6-3 and TRBJ2-7, with 7 bases aligning to TRBD1. CDR1 and CDR2 (germline): MNHEY, SVGEGT. V shed 0 bases and J 5 bases; nucleotides not matched to a gene: 7. The CDR3 runs to 15 residues. This chain's CDR3 is CASSYSETGIHEQYF. The CDR3, as DNA: TGTGCCAGCAGTTACTCCGAGACAGGGATCCACGAGCAGTACTTC.

The chain couples TRBV27 to TRBJ1-2, with 7 positions matching TRBD1. There are 14 residues in the CDR3. With 2 bases clipped from V and 7 bases from J, the junction kept 7 bases outside the gene matches. CDR1 and CDR2 from the germline V gene are MNHEY and SMNVEV (reference sequence). CDR3 loop: CASSLVEGAGGYTF. The CDR3 region has the DNA TGTGCCAGCAGTTTAGTGGAGGGGGCTGGTGGCTACACCTTC.